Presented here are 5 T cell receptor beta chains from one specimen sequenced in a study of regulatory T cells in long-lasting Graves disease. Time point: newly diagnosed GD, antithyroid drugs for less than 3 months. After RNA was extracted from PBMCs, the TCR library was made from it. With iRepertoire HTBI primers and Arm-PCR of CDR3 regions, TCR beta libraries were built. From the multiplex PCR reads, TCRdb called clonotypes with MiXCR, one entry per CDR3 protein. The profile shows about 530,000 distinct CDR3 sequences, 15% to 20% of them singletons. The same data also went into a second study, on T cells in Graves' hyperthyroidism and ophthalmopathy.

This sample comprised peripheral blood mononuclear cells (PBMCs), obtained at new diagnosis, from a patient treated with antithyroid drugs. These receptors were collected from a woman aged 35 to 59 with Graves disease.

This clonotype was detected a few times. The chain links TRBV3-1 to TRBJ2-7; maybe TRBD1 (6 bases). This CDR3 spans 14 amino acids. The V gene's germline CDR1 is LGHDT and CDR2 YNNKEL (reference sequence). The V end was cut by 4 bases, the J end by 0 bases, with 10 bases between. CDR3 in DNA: TGTGCCAGCAGCCGGGGGCCTAACTCCTACGAGCAGTACTTC. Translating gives CASSRGPNSYEQYF.

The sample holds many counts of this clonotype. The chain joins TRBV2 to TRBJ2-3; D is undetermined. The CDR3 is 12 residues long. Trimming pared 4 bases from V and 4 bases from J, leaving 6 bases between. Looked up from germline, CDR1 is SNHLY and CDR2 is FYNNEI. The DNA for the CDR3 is TGTGCCAGCAGTGGAGGAGCAGATACGCAGTATTTT. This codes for CASSGGADTQYF.

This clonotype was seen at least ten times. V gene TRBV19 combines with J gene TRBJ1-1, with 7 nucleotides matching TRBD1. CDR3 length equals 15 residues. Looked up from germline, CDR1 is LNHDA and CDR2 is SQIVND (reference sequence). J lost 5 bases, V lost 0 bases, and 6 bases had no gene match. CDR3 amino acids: CASSIDPTGYTEAFF. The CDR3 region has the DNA TGTGCCAGTAGTATAGACCCGACAGGGTATACTGAAGCTTTCTTT.

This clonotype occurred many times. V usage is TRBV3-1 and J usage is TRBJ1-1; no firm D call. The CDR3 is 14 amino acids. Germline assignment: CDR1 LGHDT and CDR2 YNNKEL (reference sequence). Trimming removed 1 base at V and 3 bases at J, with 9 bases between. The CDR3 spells CASSQVGKDTEAFF. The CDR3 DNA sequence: TGTGCCAGCAGCCAAGTAGGGAAGGACACTGAAGCTTTCTTT. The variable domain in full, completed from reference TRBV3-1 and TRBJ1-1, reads DTAVSQTPKYLVTQMGNDKSIKCEQNLGHDTMYWYKQDSKKFLKIMFSYNNKELIINETVPNRFSPKSPDKAHLNLHINSLELGDSAVYFCASSQVGKDTEAFFGQGTRLTVV.

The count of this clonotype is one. The chain's CDR3 is CASSIRASGGPYNEQFF. The CDR3 bases are TGTGCCAGTAGTATAAGGGCTAGCGGGGGCCCCTACAATGAGCAGTTCTTC. The V gene is TRBV19, the J gene TRBJ2-1, with 10 bases aligning to TRBD2. With V trimmed by 2 bases and J by 2 bases, 6 bases remained unmatched. CDR1 and CDR2 (germline): LNHDA, SQIVND (reference sequence). This CDR3 contains 17 residues.